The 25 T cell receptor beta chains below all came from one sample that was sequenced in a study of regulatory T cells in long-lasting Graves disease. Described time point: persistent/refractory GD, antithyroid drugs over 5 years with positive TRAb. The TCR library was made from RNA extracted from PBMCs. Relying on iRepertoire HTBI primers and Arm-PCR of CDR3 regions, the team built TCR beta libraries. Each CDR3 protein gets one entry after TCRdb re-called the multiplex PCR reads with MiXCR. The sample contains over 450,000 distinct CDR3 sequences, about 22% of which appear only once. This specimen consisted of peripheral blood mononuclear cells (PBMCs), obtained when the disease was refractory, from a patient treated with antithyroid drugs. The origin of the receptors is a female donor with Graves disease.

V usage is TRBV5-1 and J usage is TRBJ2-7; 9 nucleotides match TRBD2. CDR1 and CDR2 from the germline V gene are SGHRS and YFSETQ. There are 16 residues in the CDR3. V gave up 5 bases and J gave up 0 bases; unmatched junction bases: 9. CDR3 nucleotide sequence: TGCGCCAGCAGTATAGGACCAGCGGGGGGCTCCTACGAGCAGTACTTC. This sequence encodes CASSIGPAGGSYEQYF.

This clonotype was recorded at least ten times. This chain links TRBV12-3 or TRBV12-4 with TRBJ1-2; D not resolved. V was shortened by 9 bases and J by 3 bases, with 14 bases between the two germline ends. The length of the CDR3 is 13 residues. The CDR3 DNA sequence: TGTGCCAGTACAAGAGGAGTCTACTATGGCTACACCTTC. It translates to CASTRGVYYGYTF.

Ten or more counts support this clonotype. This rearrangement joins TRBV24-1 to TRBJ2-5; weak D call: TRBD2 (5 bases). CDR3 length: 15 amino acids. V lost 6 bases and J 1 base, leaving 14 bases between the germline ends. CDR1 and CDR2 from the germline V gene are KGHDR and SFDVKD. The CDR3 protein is CATSRESGLQETQYF. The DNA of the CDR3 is TGTGCCACCAGTAGGGAGAGCGGACTCCAAGAGACCCAGTACTTC.

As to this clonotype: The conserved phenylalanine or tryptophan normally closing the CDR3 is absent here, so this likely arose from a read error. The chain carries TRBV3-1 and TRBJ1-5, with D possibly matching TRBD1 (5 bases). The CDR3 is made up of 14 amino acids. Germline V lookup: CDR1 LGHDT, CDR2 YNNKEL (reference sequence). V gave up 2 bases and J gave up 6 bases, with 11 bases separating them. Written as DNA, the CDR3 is TGTGCCAGCAGCCAAAGACAGTCTGGTCAGCCCCAGCATCTT. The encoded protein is CASSQRQSGQPQHL.

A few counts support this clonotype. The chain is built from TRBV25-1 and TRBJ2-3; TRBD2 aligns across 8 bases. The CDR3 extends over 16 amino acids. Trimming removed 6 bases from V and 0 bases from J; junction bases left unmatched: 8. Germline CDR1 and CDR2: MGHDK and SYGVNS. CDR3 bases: TGTGCCAGCAGCCAACTAGCGGCCTCTAGCACAGATACGCAGTATTTT. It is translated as CASSQLAASSTDTQYF. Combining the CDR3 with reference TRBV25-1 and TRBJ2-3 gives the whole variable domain EADIYQTPRYLVIGTGKKITLECSQTMGHDKMYWYQQDPGMELHLIHYSYGVNSTEKGDLSSESTVSRIRTEHFPLTLESARPSHTSQYLCASSQLAASSTDTQYFGPGTRLTVL.

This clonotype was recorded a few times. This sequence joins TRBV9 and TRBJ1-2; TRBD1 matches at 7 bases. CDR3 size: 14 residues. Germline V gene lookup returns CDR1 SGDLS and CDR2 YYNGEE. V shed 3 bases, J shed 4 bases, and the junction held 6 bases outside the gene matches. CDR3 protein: CASSETGEFYGYTF. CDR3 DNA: TGTGCCAGCAGCGAAACAGGGGAATTCTATGGCTACACCTTC.

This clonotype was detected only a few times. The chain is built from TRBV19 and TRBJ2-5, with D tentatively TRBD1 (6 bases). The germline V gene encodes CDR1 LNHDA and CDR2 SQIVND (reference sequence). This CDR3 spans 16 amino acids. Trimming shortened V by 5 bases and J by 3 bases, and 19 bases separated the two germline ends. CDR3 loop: CASSLDSKPAKETQYF. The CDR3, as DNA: TGTGCCAGTAGTTTGGACAGCAAGCCCGCAAAAGAGACCCAGTACTTC. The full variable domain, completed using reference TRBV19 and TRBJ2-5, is DGGITQSPKYLFRKEGQNVTLSCEQNLNHDAMYWYRQDPGQGLRLIYYSQIVNDFQKGDIAEGYSVSREKKESFPLTVTSAQKNPTAFYLCASSLDSKPAKETQYFGPGTRLLVL.

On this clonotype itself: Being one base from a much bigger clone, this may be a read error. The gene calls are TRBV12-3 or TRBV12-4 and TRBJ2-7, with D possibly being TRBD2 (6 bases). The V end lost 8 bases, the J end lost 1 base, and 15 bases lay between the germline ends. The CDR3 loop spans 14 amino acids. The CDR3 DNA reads TGTGCCAGCGGGCGGGACTCACAATCCTACGAGCAGTACTTC. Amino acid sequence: CASGRDSQSYEQYF.

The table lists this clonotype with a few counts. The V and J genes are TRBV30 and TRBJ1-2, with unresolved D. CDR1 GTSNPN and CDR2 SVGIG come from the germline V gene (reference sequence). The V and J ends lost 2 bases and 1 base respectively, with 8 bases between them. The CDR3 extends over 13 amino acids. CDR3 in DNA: TGTGCCTGGAGTTACGGAAATAACTATGGCTACACCTTC. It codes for CAWSYGNNYGYTF.

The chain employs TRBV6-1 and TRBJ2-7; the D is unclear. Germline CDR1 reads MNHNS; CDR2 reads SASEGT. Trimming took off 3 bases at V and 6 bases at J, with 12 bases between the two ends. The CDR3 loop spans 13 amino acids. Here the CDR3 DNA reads TGTGCCAGCAGTGAGCAGAAAGCCATCGAGCAGTACTTC. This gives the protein CASSEQKAIEQYF.

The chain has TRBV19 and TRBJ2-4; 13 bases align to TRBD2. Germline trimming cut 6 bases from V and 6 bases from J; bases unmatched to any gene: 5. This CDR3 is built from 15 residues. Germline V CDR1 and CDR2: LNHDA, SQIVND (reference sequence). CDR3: CASSATSGGLNIQYF. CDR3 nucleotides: TGTGCCAGTAGCGCGACTAGCGGGGGGCTAAACATTCAGTACTTC.

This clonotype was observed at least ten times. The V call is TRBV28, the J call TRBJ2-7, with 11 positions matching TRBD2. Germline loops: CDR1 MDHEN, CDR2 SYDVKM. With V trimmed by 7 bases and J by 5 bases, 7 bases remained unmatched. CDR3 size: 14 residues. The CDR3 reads CASIAGGLWDEQYF. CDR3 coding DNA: TGTGCCAGCATAGCGGGAGGGCTTTGGGACGAGCAGTACTTC. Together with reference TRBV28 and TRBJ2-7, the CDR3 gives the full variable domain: DVKVTQSSRYLVKRTGEKVFLECVQDMDHENMFWYRQDPGLGLRLIYFSYDVKMKEKGDIPEGYSVSREKKERFSLILESASTNQTSMYLCASIAGGLWDEQYFGPGTRLTVT.

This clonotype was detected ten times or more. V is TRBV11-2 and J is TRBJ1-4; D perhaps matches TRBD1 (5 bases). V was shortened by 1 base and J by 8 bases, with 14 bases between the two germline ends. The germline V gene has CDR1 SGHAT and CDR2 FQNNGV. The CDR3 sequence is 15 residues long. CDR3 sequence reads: CASSLAPGWDEKLFF. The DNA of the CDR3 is TGTGCCAGCAGCTTAGCCCCAGGGTGGGACGAAAAACTGTTTTTT.

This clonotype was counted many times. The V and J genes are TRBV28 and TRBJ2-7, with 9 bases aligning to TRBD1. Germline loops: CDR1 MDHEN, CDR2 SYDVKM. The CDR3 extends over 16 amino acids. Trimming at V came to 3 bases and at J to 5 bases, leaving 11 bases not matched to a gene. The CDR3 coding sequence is TGTGCCAGCAGTTTGGGCTTCGGGACAGGGTCTGACGAGCAGTACTTC. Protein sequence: CASSLGFGTGSDEQYF.

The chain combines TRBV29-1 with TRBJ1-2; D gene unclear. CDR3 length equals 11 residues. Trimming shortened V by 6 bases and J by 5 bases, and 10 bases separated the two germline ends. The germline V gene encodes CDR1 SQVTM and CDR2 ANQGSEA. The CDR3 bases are TGCAGCGTAGCTTCTGTTTATGGCTACACCTTC. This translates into CSVASVYGYTF.

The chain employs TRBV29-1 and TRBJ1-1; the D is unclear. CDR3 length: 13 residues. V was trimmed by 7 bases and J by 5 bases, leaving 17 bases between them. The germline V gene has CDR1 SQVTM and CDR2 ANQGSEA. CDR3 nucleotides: TGCAGCGCCGGAATCACAGCGTCGACTGAAGCTTTCTTT. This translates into CSAGITASTEAFF. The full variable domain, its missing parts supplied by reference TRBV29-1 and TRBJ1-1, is SAVISQKPSRDICQRGTSLTIQCQVDSQVTMMFWYRQQPGQSLTLIATANQGSEATYESGFVIDKFPISRPNLTFSTLTVSNMSPEDSSIYLCSAGITASTEAFFGQGTRLTVV.

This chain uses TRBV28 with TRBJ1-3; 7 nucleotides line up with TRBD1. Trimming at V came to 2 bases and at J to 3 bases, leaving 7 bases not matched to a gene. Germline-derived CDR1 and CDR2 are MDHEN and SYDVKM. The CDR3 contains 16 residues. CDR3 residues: CASSLLGTAFGNTIYF. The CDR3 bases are TGTGCCAGCAGTTTACTCGGGACAGCCTTTGGAAACACCATATATTTT.

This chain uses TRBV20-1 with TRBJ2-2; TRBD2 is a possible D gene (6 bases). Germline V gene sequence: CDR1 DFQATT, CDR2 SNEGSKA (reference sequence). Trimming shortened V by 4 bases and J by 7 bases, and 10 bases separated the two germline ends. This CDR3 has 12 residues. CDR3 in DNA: TGCAGTGCTACGAGGGAGGACGGGGAGCTGTTTTTT. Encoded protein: CSATREDGELFF.

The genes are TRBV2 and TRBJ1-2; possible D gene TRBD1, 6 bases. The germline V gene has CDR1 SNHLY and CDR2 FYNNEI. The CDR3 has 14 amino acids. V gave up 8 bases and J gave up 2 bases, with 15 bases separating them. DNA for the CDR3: TGTGCCAGCCGGTTACAGGGCCGAAACTATGGCTACACCTTC. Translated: CASRLQGRNYGYTF.

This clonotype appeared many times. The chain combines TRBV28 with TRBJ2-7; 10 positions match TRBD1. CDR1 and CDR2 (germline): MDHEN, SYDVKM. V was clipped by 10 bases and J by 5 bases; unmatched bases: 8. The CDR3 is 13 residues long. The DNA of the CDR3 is TGTGCCAACCGAAGACAGGGGGCCGACGAGCAGTACTTC. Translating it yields CANRRQGADEQYF.

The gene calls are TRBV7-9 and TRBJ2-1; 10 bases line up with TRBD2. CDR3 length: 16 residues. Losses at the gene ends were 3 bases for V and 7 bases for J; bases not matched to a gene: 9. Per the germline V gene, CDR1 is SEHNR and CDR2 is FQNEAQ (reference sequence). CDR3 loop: CASSLGSGRAGNEQFF. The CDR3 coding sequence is TGTGCCAGCAGCTTGGGGAGCGGGAGGGCCGGTAATGAGCAGTTCTTC.

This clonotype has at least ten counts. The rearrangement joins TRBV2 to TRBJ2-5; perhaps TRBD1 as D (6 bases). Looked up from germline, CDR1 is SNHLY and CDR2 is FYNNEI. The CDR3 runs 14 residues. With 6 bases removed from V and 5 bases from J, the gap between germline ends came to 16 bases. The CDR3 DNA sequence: TGTGCCAGCAGGGATACAGGGAGCGTTGAGACCCAGTACTTC. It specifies CASRDTGSVETQYF.

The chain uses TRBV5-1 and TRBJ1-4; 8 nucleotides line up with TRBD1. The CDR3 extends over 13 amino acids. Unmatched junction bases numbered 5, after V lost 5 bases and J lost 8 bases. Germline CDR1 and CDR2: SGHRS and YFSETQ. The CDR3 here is CASRDREEEKLFF. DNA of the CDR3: TGCGCCAGCAGGGACAGGGAAGAAGAAAAACTGTTTTTT.

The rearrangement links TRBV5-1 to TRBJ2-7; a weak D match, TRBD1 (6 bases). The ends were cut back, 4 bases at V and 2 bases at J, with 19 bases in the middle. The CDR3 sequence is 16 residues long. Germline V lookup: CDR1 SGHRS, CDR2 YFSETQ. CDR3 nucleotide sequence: TGCGCCAGCAGCCCAAAAGGACAGACCCTAACCTACGAGCAGTACTTC. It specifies CASSPKGQTLTYEQYF.

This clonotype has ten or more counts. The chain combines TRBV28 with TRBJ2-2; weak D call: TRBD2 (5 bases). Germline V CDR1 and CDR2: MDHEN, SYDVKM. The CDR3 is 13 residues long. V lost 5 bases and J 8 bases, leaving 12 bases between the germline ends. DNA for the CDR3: TGTGCCAGCAGTCCCCGAGGGCAGGGGGAGCTGTTTTTT. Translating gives CASSPRGQGELFF. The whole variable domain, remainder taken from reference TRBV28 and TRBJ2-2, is DVKVTQSSRYLVKRTGEKVFLECVQDMDHENMFWYRQDPGLGLRLIYFSYDVKMKEKGDIPEGYSVSREKKERFSLILESASTNQTSMYLCASSPRGQGELFFGEGSRLTVL.